This T cell receptor (beta chain) was obtained from a study of cytomegalovirus exposure and HLA in healthy donors. Whole-study results and caveats: TCR beta chains associated with HLA were, in a later analysis, more clonally expanded than equally common others. A prior analysis recorded that most TCR beta V segments were productive about 90% or about 30% of the time.

With regard to this clone: No antigen is known for it.

PCR primers comprised 60 Vbeta and 13 Jbeta primers. Sequencing was performed with immunoSEQ multiplex PCR; in TCRdb, only in-frame clones are kept and a portion is missing. The sample has about 140,000 clones, and its top ten clones hold roughly 2.7%. The CDR3 loop spans 15 amino acids. The junction had 6 bases not matched to a gene; V was cut back by 3 bases and J by 4 bases. Germline V gene data show CDR1 as LGHNA and CDR2 as YSLEER. Sample: PBMCs. This receptor was taken from a man between 35 and 55 years old in good health and CMV-seronegative. The genes are TRBV4-3 and TRBJ2-1, with TRBD2 identical over 7 bases. The DNA of the CDR3 is TGCGCCAGCAGCCAGGGAGGAGCGGGGTACAATGAGCAGTTCTTC. Translated, it gives CASSQGGAGYNEQFF.